A selection of T cell receptor beta chains follows, all from one sample in a study of vaccination effects on CD4 cells after COVID-19. Their cognate antigens are unknown. Data came from immunoSEQ multiplex PCR; TCRdb stores just in-frame clones and leaves some out. The sample lists some 63,000 clones, 72% occurring once. The input for sequencing was CD4+ T cells from PBMCs cultured without peptide, taken before COVID-19 vaccination. These receptors all come from a human donor who had a prior SARS-CoV-2 infection. Both conserved end residues are part of each CDR3. Each record gives: D gene, V gene, clone size, J gene, CDR3 protein, CDR3 DNA. D genes are given only for firm matches. Not every row has a clone size; where given, it reads once, few, many or a size class.

-	TRBV5-8	-	TRBJ2-2	CASTSRGQGRTGELFF	TGTGCCAGCACCTCCCGGGGGCAGGGAAGAACCGGGGAGCTGTTTTTT
-	TRBV7-9	once	TRBJ1-1	CASSLAGGAEAFF	TGTGCCAGCAGCTTAGCGGGCGGCGCTGAAGCTTTCTTT
-	TRBV19	-	TRBJ2-7	CASSIKGHRDYEQYF	TGTGCCAGTAGTATAAAGGGCCACAGAGATTACGAGCAGTACTTC
-	TRBV7-9	-	TRBJ1-2	CASSDDQGYGYTF	TGTGCCAGCAGCGATGACCAGGGCTATGGCTACACCTTC
-	TRBV19	-	TRBJ1-4	CASSHRTEKLFF	TGTGCCAGTAGTCACAGGACTGAAAAACTGTTTTTT
-	TRBV11-3	-	TRBJ2-7	CASSLDHGTYEQYF	TGTGCCAGCAGCTTAGATCATGGGACATACGAGCAGTACTTC
TRBD1	TRBV3-1/TRBV3-2	-	TRBJ1-4	CASSQEGTGGNEKLFF	TGTGCCAGCAGCCAAGAAGGGACAGGGGGGAATGAAAAACTGTTTTTT
-	TRBV15	-	TRBJ2-3	CATSRDPQGGTDTQYF	TGTGCCACCAGCAGAGATCCGCAGGGGGGAACAGATACGCAGTATTTT
-	TRBV19	-	TRBJ1-1	CASTIHPMGTEAFF	TGTGCCAGTACCATACATCCAATGGGCACTGAAGCTTTCTTT
-	TRBV5-5	-	TRBJ1-3	CASAREDGNTIYF	TGTGCCAGCGCCCGGGAGGACGGAAACACCATATATTTT
TRBD1	TRBV5-5	-	TRBJ1-2	CASSLQGAQGYTF	TGTGCCAGCAGCTTACAGGGGGCGCAGGGCTACACCTTC
TRBD1	TRBV6-6	-	TRBJ1-2	CASSYGGTDYGYTF	TGTGCCAGCAGTTACGGGGGGACAGACTATGGCTACACCTTC
-	TRBV7-9	once	TRBJ1-2	CASSPAGRQANYGYTF	TGTGCCAGCAGCCCGGCGGGGCGGCAGGCTAACTATGGCTACACCTTC
TRBD2	TRBV27	-	TRBJ2-4	CASSSIGRAVDIQYF	TGTGCCAGCAGTTCCATCGGGAGGGCCGTGGACATTCAGTACTTC
-	TRBV28	-	TRBJ2-1	CASIHQGTSYNEQFF	TGTGCCAGCATACACCAGGGGACCTCCTACAATGAGCAGTTCTTC
TRBD1	TRBV5-1	few	TRBJ1-4	CASSPGQGFAEKLFF	TGCGCCAGCAGCCCTGGACAGGGTTTCGCTGAAAAACTGTTTTTT
-	TRBV12-5	-	TRBJ2-2	CASGPTGRELFF	TGTGCTAGTGGGCCTACAGGGAGGGAGCTGTTTTTT
-	TRBV6-6	-	TRBJ1-2	CASSLDGSRGYTF	TGTGCCAGCAGCCTGGACGGCTCCAGGGGCTACACCTTC
-	TRBV7-2	-	TRBJ1-1	CASSLGGRVNTEAFF	TGTGCCAGCAGCTTAGGGGGGAGGGTGAACACTGAAGCTTTCTTT
-	TRBV7-9	few	TRBJ2-4	CASSLEQSIQYF	TGTGCCAGCAGCTTAGAACAGTCCATTCAGTACTTC
-	TRBV5-1	-	TRBJ1-4	CASTKTDYPGEKLFF	TGCGCCAGCACCAAAACAGATTACCCCGGGGAAAAACTGTTTTTT
-	TRBV6-1	-	TRBJ1-5	CASSEGSPLDQPQHF	TGTGCCAGCAGTGAAGGATCCCCCCTGGATCAGCCCCAGCATTTT
-	TRBV5-1	-	TRBJ1-6	CASSFGDRSGSPLHF	TGCGCCAGCAGCTTTGGGGATCGAAGCGGTTCACCCCTCCACTTT
TRBD1	TRBV6-5	-	TRBJ1-2	CASSYSRGDRRYGYTF	TGTGCCAGCAGTTACTCGAGAGGGGACAGGCGCTATGGCTACACCTTC
-	TRBV6-2/TRBV6-3	-	TRBJ2-7	CASSSRTAGEQYF	TGTGCCAGCAGTTCCAGGACAGCCGGCGAGCAGTACTTC
TRBD1	TRBV5-4	few	TRBJ2-5	CASSLGDRRPETQYF	TGTGCCAGCAGCTTGGGGGACAGGAGACCAGAGACCCAGTACTTC
-	TRBV6-1	-	TRBJ1-5	CASSEAPVWAQHF	TGTGCCAGCAGTGAAGCTCCGGTATGGGCCCAGCATTTT
TRBD1	TRBV6-2/TRBV6-3	-	TRBJ1-2	CASSYVDRGAYGYTF	TGTGCCAGCAGTTACGTGGACAGGGGAGCCTATGGCTACACCTTC